The 9 T cell receptor beta chains listed next were all sequenced from one sample in a study of shared clonotypes between healthy human individuals. The table came from immunoSEQ multiplex PCR; TCRdb's copy has only in-frame clones and leaves some out. The sample has roughly 680,000 clones, over 55% seen once. What was sequenced was memory CD4+ T cells sorted from blood. Subset denoted: CD45RA-negative fraction. The source is a woman in her twenties or thirties in good health.

The chain uses TRBV7-2 and TRBJ2-1, with unresolved D. The CDR3 runs 13 residues. Trimming took 0 bases from V and 6 from J, leaving 6 bases between them. The germline CDR1 and CDR2 sequences are SGHTA and FQGNSA. CDR3 DNA: TGTGCCAGCAGCTTAGCGCTACGCAATGAGCAGTTCTTC. Its protein is CASSLALRNEQFF.

The rearrangement uses TRBV5-1 and TRBJ2-3, with 11 bases aligning to TRBD2. The CDR3 covers 18 residues. With 0 bases clipped from V and 3 bases from J, the junction kept 9 bases outside the gene matches. Germline CDR1 and CDR2: SGHRS and YFSETQ. DNA for the CDR3: TGCGCCAGCAGCTTGGGATTAGCGGGAGGGCCATTAACAGATACGCAGTATTTT. As protein: CASSLGLAGGPLTDTQYF.

This clone has more than one count but fewer than ten. The V call is TRBV28, the J call TRBJ1-5; D ambiguous. The germline V gene encodes CDR1 MDHEN and CDR2 SYDVKM. This CDR3 comprises 15 residues. The germline V and J ends were trimmed by 6 bases and 4 bases, with 16 bases remaining between them. As DNA, the CDR3 is TGTGCCAGCAGGATAGCCCAGAATAGGAATCAGCCCCAGCATTTT. Its translation is CASRIAQNRNQPQHF.

The V call is TRBV9, the J call TRBJ2-5; D remains unclear. V was trimmed by 2 bases and J by 7 bases, leaving 9 bases between them. The CDR3 is 12 amino acids. Per germline, CDR1 SGDLS and CDR2 YYNGEE. CDR3 nucleotide sequence: TGTGCCAGCAGCGTTTATGACGGGACCCAGTACTTC. It translates to CASSVYDGTQYF. The full variable domain, completed using reference TRBV9 and TRBJ2-5, is DSGVTQTPKHLITATGQRVTLRCSPRSGDLSVYWYQQSLDQGLQFLIQYYNGEERAKGNILERFSAQQFPDLHSELNLSSLELGDSALYFCASSVYDGTQYFGPGTRLLVL.

This clone was found many times. For the CDR3, the DNA is TGTGCCAGCAGGGTAGCGGGAAATACCTACGAGCAGTACTTC. Translating it yields CASRVAGNTYEQYF. The chain is built from TRBV28 and TRBJ2-7; 8 positions match TRBD2. Germline V CDR1 and CDR2: MDHEN, SYDVKM. The V and J ends lost 6 bases and 2 bases, in that order; junction bases with no gene match: 6. The CDR3 sequence is 14 residues long.

The V call is TRBV19, the J call TRBJ2-7, with D hard to call. V dropped 3 bases and J dropped 0 bases, with 15 bases sitting between them. The CDR3 consists of 16 residues. CDR1 and CDR2 from the germline V gene are LNHDA and SQIVND (reference sequence). CDR3 amino acids: CASSISRSKPSYEQYF. CDR3 DNA sequence: TGTGCCAGTAGTATCTCCCGGTCGAAGCCCTCCTACGAGCAGTACTTC.

The chain couples TRBV5-1 to TRBJ2-3; TRBD1 matches 11 bases. This CDR3 has 16 amino acids. The germline V gene encodes CDR1 SGHRS and CDR2 YFSETQ. V was pared by 2 bases and J by 4 bases, with 6 bases of the junction left unmatched. This chain's CDR3 is CASSFGQGARADTQYF. The CDR3 nucleotides read TGCGCCAGCAGCTTCGGACAGGGGGCGAGGGCAGATACGCAGTATTTT.

This sequence joins TRBV25-1 and TRBJ1-2; 9 bases agree with TRBD1. V was clipped by 3 bases and J by 4 bases; unmatched bases: 6. Germline CDR1 is MGHDK and CDR2 is SYGVNS. The CDR3 consists of 15 residues. CDR3 DNA sequence: TGTGCCAGCAGTGATTCCGGGACAGGGAGCTATGGCTACACCTTC. Translated: CASSDSGTGSYGYTF.

This clone was seen at least ten times. V is TRBV7-9 and J is TRBJ1-3; 8 positions match TRBD1. This CDR3 region has 16 residues. The junction had 10 bases not matched to a gene; V was cut back by 5 bases and J by 4 bases. Germline-derived CDR1 and CDR2 are SEHNR and FQNEAQ (reference sequence). The CDR3 DNA reads TGTGCCAGCAGCGACATTGGACAGGGCTACGGAAACACCATATATTTT. It codes for CASSDIGQGYGNTIYF.